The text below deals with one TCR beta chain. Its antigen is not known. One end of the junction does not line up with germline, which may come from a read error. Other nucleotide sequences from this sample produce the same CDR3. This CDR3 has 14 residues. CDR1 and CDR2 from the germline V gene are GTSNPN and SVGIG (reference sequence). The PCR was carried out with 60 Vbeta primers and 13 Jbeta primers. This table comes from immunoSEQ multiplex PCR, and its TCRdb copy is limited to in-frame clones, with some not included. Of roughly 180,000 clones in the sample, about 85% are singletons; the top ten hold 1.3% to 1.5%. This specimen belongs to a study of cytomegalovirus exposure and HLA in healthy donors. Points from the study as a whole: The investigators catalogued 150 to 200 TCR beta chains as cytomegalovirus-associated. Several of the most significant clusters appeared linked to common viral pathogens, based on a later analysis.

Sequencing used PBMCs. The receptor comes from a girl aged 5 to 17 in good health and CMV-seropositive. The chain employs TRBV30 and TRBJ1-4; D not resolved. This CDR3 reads CAWSFLTLGEKLFF. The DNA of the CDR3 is TGTGCCTGGAGTTTTCTGACGCTGGGCGAAAAGCTGTTTTTT.